This passage covers 11 T cell receptor beta chains from one sample sequenced in a study of cytomegalovirus exposure and HLA in healthy donors. Researchers ran the PCR with 60 Vbeta and 13 Jbeta primers. TCRdb's copy holds only in-frame clones and misses some; the assay was immunoSEQ multiplex PCR. In all, the sample yields about 200,000 clones. The source material was PBMCs. These receptors originate from a woman aged 30 to 39 in good health and CMV-seropositive.

CDR3 region: CASSQLRGSSYNEQFF. The CDR3 DNA reads TGTGCCAGCAGCCAACTGCGGGGTAGCTCCTACAATGAGCAGTTCTTC. The chain employs TRBV7-9 and TRBJ2-1; a possible D gene is TRBD2 (6 bases). V shed 5 bases and J shed 0 bases, with 14 bases lying between them. CDR3 length: 16 residues. The germline gives CDR1 SEHNR, CDR2 FQNEAQ (reference sequence).

The chain links TRBV20-1 to TRBJ1-1, with D possibly being TRBD1 (5 bases). The CDR3 covers 10 residues. Germline CDR1 and CDR2: DFQATT and SNEGSKA (reference sequence). Deletions cut 3 bases from V and 10 bases from J, with 9 bases between. This CDR3 is CSASSRGAFF. DNA of the CDR3: TGCAGTGCTAGTAGTAGGGGAGCTTTCTTT.

This sequence joins TRBV27 and TRBJ2-5, with 7 bases matching TRBD2. This CDR3 contains 16 residues. V shed 3 bases and J 3 bases; nucleotides not matched to a gene: 10. Germline assignment: CDR1 MNHEY and CDR2 SMNVEV (reference sequence). The CDR3 sequence: CASSFAGAGWEETQYF. The CDR3 DNA follows: TGTGCCAGCAGTTTCGCGGGAGCAGGGTGGGAAGAGACCCAGTACTTC.

The chain recombines TRBV6-5 with TRBJ1-2, with a tentative D call TRBD1 (5 bases). There are 11 residues in the CDR3. Germline values: CDR1 MNHEY, CDR2 SVGAGI. V shed 5 bases and J shed 5 bases, with 6 bases lying between them. DNA of the CDR3: TGTGCCAGCAGTCCAGGGTATGGCTACACCTTC. Encoded protein: CASSPGYGYTF.

The CDR3 sequence: CSVGGGQPRDEQFF. DNA for the CDR3: TGCAGCGTTGGAGGGGGACAGCCCCGGGATGAGCAGTTCTTC. The chain has TRBV29-1 and TRBJ2-1; TRBD1 aligns across 7 bases. V dropped 4 bases and J dropped 8; count of bases not matched to a gene: 11. The CDR3 contains 14 residues. The germline gives CDR1 SQVTM, CDR2 ANQGSEA.

The rearrangement uses TRBV5-1 and TRBJ2-5, with TRBD1 matching over 9 bases. The DNA end lines up better with TRBJ2-7; the J call may be wrong. Germline CDR1 reads SGHRS; CDR2 reads YFSETQ. The CDR3 has 15 residues. The CDR3 coding sequence is TGCGCCAGCAGCTGGGGGGACAGGGACACCTACGAGCAGTACTTC. Its translation is CASSWGDRDTYEQYF.

The V gene is TRBV2, the J gene TRBJ2-5; D unresolved. Trimming took 7 bases from V and 1 from J, leaving 4 bases between them. There are 11 residues in the CDR3. In germline, CDR1 is SNHLY, CDR2 FYNNEI. This CDR3 is CASMRQETQYF. CDR3 nucleotide sequence: TGTGCCAGCATGCGCCAAGAGACCCAGTACTTC.

This chain connects TRBV6-5 to TRBJ1-4; TRBD1 matches at 9 bases. CDR1 is MNHEY, CDR2 SVGAGI, per germline. The CDR3 runs 14 residues. Trimming cost V 5 bases and J 4 bases; bases outside gene matches: 2. The CDR3 DNA sequence: TGTGCCAGCAGTGAGGACAGGGGTAATGAAAAACTGTTTTTT. Translated: CASSEDRGNEKLFF.

This chain connects TRBV4-1 to TRBJ2-2; the D gene is possibly TRBD2 (6 bases). The germline V and J ends were trimmed by 0 bases and 13 bases, with 12 bases remaining between them. This CDR3 has 13 amino acids. Germline CDR1 MGHRA, CDR2 YSYEKL. In DNA form, the CDR3 reads TGCGCCAGCAGCCAAGAATGGGACTTGGCGCTGTTTTTT. This translates into CASSQEWDLALFF.

The genes are TRBV10-1 and TRBJ2-7, with 10 bases identical to TRBD2. After removal of 6 bases from V and 5 bases from J, the junction contained 7 bases not matched to a gene. The CDR3 is 14 amino acids. From germline, CDR1 is WNHNN and CDR2 SYGVQD (reference sequence). The CDR3 here is CASSPSGSVHEQYF. The DNA for the CDR3 is TGCGCCAGCAGCCCTAGCGGGAGCGTTCACGAGCAGTACTTC.

Comment on this clone: In the same sample, other DNA sequences code for this CDR3. This rearrangement joins TRBV7-9 to TRBJ2-1; 12 bases line up with TRBD2. Trimming took 1 base from V and 7 from J; bases not matched to a gene: 2. This CDR3 spans 15 amino acids. Germline assignment: CDR1 SEHNR and CDR2 FQNEAQ (reference sequence). DNA of the CDR3: TGTGCCAGCAGCTTAGGGACTAGCGGGGTGAATGAGCAGTTCTTC. This codes for CASSLGTSGVNEQFF.